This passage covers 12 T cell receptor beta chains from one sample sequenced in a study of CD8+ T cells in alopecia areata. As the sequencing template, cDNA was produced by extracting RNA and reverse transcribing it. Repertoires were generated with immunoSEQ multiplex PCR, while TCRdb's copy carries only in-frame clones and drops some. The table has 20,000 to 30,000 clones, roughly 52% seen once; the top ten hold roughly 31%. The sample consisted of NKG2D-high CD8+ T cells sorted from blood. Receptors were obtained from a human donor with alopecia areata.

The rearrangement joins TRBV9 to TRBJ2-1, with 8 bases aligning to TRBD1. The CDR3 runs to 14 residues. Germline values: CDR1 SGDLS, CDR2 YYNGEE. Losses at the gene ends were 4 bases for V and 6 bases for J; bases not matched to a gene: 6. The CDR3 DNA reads TGTGCCAGCAGCCCGAGGGACAGGTCCAATGAGCAGTTCTTC. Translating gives CASSPRDRSNEQFF.

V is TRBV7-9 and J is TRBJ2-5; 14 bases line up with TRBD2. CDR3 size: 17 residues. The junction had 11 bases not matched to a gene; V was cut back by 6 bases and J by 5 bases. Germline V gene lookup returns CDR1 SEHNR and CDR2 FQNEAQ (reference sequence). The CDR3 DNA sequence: TGTGCCAGCAGTCAGACTAGCGGGAGGGCCCGAGGGGAGACCCAGTACTTC. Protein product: CASSQTSGRARGETQYF.

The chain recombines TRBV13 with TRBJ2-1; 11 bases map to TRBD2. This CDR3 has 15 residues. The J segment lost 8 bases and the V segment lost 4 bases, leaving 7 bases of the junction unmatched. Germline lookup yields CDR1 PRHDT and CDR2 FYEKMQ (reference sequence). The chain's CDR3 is CASSSTSGMTDEQFF. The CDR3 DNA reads TGTGCCAGCAGCTCGACTAGCGGGATGACGGATGAGCAGTTCTTC. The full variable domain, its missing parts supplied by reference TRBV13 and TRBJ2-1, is AAGVIQSPRHLIKEKRETATLKCYPIPRHDTVYWYQQGPGQDPQFLISFYEKMQSDKGSIPDRFSAQQFSDYHSELNMSSLELGDSALYFCASSSTSGMTDEQFFGPGTRLTVL.

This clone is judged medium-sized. CDR3 in DNA: TGTGCCTGGAGTGCGGACTATCTCAATGAGCAGTTCTTC. This sequence encodes CAWSADYLNEQFF. The V gene is TRBV30, the J gene TRBJ2-1; TRBD2 might be the D (6 bases). CDR1 is GTSNPN, CDR2 SVGIG, per germline (reference sequence). V shed 1 base and J shed 6 bases, with 10 bases lying between them. The CDR3 is 13 amino acids.

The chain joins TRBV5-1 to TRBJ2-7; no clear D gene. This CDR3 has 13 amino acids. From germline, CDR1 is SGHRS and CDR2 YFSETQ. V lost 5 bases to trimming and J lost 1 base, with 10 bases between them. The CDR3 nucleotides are TGCGCCAGCAGTACCCCTTATTCCTACGAGCAGTACTTC. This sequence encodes CASSTPYSYEQYF.

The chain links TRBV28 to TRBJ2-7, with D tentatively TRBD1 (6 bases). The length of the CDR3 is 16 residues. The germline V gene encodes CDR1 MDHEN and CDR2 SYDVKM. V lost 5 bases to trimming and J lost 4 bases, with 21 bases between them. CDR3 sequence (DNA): TGTGCCAGCAGTATTCCGGGACACCTGTCGCGATACGAGCAGTACTTC. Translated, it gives CASSIPGHLSRYEQYF.

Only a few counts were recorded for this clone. CDR3 protein: CASSLDPFTQETQYF. The CDR3 DNA reads TGTGCCAGCAGCTTAGACCCTTTCACGCAAGAGACCCAGTACTTC. This chain links TRBV7-8 with TRBJ2-5, with D unclear. CDR1 SGHVS and CDR2 FQNEAQ come from the germline V gene. CDR3 length equals 15 residues. Trimming removed 1 base from V and 2 bases from J, with 11 bases in between.

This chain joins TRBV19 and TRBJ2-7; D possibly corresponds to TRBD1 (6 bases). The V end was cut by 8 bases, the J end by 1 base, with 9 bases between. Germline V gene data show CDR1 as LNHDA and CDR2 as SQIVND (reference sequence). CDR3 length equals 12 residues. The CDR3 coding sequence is TGTGCCAGTGCAGGGGTATCCTACGAGCAGTACTTC. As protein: CASAGVSYEQYF. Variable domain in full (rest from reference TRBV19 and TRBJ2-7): DGGITQSPKYLFRKEGQNVTLSCEQNLNHDAMYWYRQDPGQGLRLIYYSQIVNDFQKGDIAEGYSVSREKKESFPLTVTSAQKNPTAFYLCASAGVSYEQYFGPGTRLTVT.

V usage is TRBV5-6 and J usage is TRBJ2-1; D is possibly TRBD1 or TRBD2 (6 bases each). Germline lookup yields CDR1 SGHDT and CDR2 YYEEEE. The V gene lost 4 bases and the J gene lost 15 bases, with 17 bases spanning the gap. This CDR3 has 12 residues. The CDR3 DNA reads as TGTGCCAGCAGCCCGGGGGCGGGACTTCGGTTCTTC. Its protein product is CASSPGAGLRFF.

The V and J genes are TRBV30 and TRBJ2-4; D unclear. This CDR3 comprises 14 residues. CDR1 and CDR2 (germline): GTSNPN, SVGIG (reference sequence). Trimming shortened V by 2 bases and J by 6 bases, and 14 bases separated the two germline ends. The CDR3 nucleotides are TGTGCCTGGAGTTTCGGCCTGGGAACAAACATTCAGTACTTC. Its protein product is CAWSFGLGTNIQYF.

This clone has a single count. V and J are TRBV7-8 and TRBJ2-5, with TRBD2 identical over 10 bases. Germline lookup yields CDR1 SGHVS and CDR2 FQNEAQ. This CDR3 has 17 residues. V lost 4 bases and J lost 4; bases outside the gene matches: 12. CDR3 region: CASSSLAGGIEGETQYF. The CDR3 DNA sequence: TGTGCCAGCAGCTCGTTAGCGGGAGGAATAGAGGGAGAGACCCAGTACTTC.

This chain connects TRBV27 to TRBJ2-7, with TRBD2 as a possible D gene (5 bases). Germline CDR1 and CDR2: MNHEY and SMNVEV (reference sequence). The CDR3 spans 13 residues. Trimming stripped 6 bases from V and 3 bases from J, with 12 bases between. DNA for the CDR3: TGTGCCAGCAGAGCGGACGGAGACTACGAGCAGTACTTC. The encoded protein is CASRADGDYEQYF.